This T cell receptor beta chain was sequenced during a study of blood T cell repertoires in COVID-19 (dated by TCRdb to about 2020). For context, the study as a whole: Collaborator samples came from the United States, Italy and Spain and covered acute and convalescent phases of COVID-19. The material from the prospective study consisted of cDNA or gDNA derived from T cells, B-cell-depleted T cells, or PBMCs. The dataset comprised deeply sampled blood TCRbeta repertoires from subjects exposed to, actively infected with, or recovered from COVID-19. A freely available public database, intended as a resource for researchers studying the immune response to SARS-CoV-2, is where the repertoires were released. The samples were drawn from two sources: the first 160 participants of the ongoing ImmuneRACE study, and some 1,300 subjects contributed by 6 global collaborators. The sample metadata nearly always contained a de-identified subject ID, COVID-19 status, age in years and sex. Where HLA class I and class II types were available, the types were taken from metadata supplied by the sample provider, not from assay-based typing. Results the study describes overall, beyond this receptor: How much clinical and demographic metadata was included differed by source and by participant, and the metadata was provided uncurated.

In the prospective study, participants were about 18 to 95 years old, resided in about two dozen geographic areas of the United States, and were enrolled through a virtual design. Cohort assignment in the prospective study relied on participant-reported clinical history from a screening survey and a study questionnaire. In the prospective study, mobile phlebotomists collected whole blood, serum and a nasopharyngeal or oropharyngeal swab from each participant. Prospective study participants could optionally give additional blood draws and questionnaires over an approximately 2-month period. Before DNA extraction, blood samples from the prospective study were shipped at room temperature or frozen. V lost 5 bases and J lost 6 bases; the stretch between them is 9 bases long. As encoded in the germline V gene, CDR1 is SGDLS while CDR2 is YYNGEE. The CDR3 goes from the cysteine to the phenylalanine over 12 residues. Only the CDR3 DNA stays, 36 bases, in frame from base 1.

To note about this clone: The antigen it binds to is not known. The record has no base qualities; no much larger clone is one base away.

TCRbeta CDR3 regions were amplified from genomic DNA using the immunoSEQ Assay, a bias-controlled multiplex PCR. The study's processing was this. The number of nucleated cells in each sample was estimated from the amplification of reference gene primers within the assay. To quantify the absolute abundance of each unique TCRbeta CDR3 rearrangement, sequence reads were collapsed and filtered. For each sample, productive Simpson clonality was calculated as the square root of Simpson's diversity index across productive rearrangements. What TCRdb holds here is the immuneACCESS table cut down to in-frame rearrangements. Part of the clones is not present; checked against another copy, under half of the missing clones reflect an unresolved V gene, and the others are unexplained. V, J and clone size derive from that table, while D and trimming were established from the DNA sequence. The sample table contains 210,000 or so clones; only one count was recorded for around 82% of them. The top ten clones comprise 4.3% of the sample.

The sequence links TRBV9 to TRBJ2-1; TRBD2 is possibly the D segment (6 matching bases). The TCR comes from a man aged 25-40 years with acute COVID-19. Specimen: PBMCs or T cells enriched from blood (not recorded which). The CDR3 region has the sequence CASRGDFNEQFF. The DNA sequence is as follows: TGTGCCAGCAGGGGGGACTTCAATGAGCAGTTCTTC.